This T cell receptor beta chain is drawn from a study of T cells in Graves' hyperthyroidism and ophthalmopathy. This clonotype was counted at least ten times. Researchers amplified the TCR beta CDR3 regions from RNA transcripts. A set of HTBI primers served as the primers for a first-round RT-PCR of the TCR CDR3. TCRdb itself ran the multiplex PCR reads through MiXCR, one entry per CDR3 protein. The table has approximately 520,000 distinct CDR3 sequences, around 22% seen once. Germline CDR1 reads SQVTM; CDR2 reads ANQGSEA. The ends lost 4 bases at V and 4 bases at J; junction bases unmatched: 13. The CDR3 consists of 15 residues.

The chain is built from TRBV29-1 and TRBJ2-7; 7 nucleotides line up with TRBD2. The source material was blood. This receptor was obtained from a woman aged 25-40 years with Graves' ophthalmopathy. The CDR3 spells CSVASGGGVGYEQYF. CDR3 DNA: TGCAGCGTTGCCTCGGGGGGAGGGGTTGGGTACGAGCAGTACTTC.